This T cell receptor beta chain appears in the sequencing data of a study of shared clonotypes between healthy human individuals. The study's findings and limits: Sharing across four donors was seen in 5% to 5.5% of naive CD4 clonotypes. Sampling was confined to blood; repertoires within tissues likely differ.

Comment on this clone: Its matching antigen is unknown.

The study enrolled healthy HIV-negative adults without recent acute infections or vaccinations as donors. The donors were all Caucasian adults (living in Nashville, Tennessee). TCRdb's table, derived via immunoSEQ multiplex PCR, lists solely in-frame clones and lacks some. The table shows 2 million to 2.5 million clones, with 80% to 95% occurring only once. The germline gives CDR1 MDHEN, CDR2 SYDVKM. J gave up 4 bases and V 7 bases, and 9 bases lay outside the gene matches. The CDR3 length is 14 residues. The clonotype originates from a man aged 18 to 30 in good health. Some clones in this sample may be carry-over from other donors' samples. The sequenced sample consisted of naive CD4+ T cells from PBMCs. This sample's subset: CD45RA+ positively selected. This rearrangement joins TRBV28 to TRBJ1-2; TRBD1 agrees at 7 bases. The CDR3 DNA is TGTGCCAGCACCCCCAGGACAGGAATCTATGGCTACACCTTC. This gives the protein CASTPRTGIYGYTF.